Here is one TCR beta chain with its context. Antigen: not known. This record comes from a study of T cell responses to AZD1222 COVID-19 vaccine. TCRdb's table, derived via immunoSEQ multiplex PCR, lists solely in-frame clones and lacks some. The sample records more than 35,000 clones, about 83% being singletons. Study-wide findings and caveats: Most donors were white British and more were female, and clonal diversity was possibly underestimated.

In germline, CDR1 is SGHTA, CDR2 FQGNSA. V lost 2 bases and J 5 bases, leaving 14 bases between the germline ends. The CDR3 is 15 amino acids. Material: peripheral blood, obtained on day 0 of AZD1222 vaccination. The V and J genes are TRBV7-2 and TRBJ2-3; D possibly corresponds to TRBD2 (6 bases). The clonotype comes from an adult in good health. CDR3 in DNA: TGTGCCAGCAGCTTACTAGCGCCGGCCAGAGATACGCAGTATTTT. Translating gives CASSLLAPARDTQYF. The entire variable domain, with the rest obtained from reference TRBV7-2 and TRBJ2-3, is as follows: GAGVSQSPSNKVTEKGKDVELRCDPISGHTALYWYRQSLGQGLEFLIYFQGNSAPDKSGLPSDRFSAERTGGSVSTLTIQRTQQEDSAVYLCASSLLAPARDTQYFGPGTRLTVL.